This entry is about one T cell receptor beta chain. The antigen is undetermined. With a J-beta primer mix and a sample-barcoded 5' primer, a second PCR ran about 7 to 11 cycles. MiXCR was run by TCRdb on the 5' RACE reads, yielding one entry per CDR3 protein. This table has about 930,000 distinct CDR3 sequences, 29% appearing once. Trimming left V 2 bases short and J 4 bases short, with 17 bases between. Germline V gives CDR1 MNHEY, CDR2 SVGAGI. This CDR3 is 16 amino acids long. The data originate from a study of blood T cells in healthy people across ages. Overall study results and limits: A roughly linear fall in TCR beta diversity per million T cells was seen with increasing age.

In addition, the sample was reused for a study of T cells of mothers and their children.

What was sequenced was blood. This sequence originates from a woman between 40 and 50 years old in good health. The chain uses TRBV6-5 and TRBJ2-5; D not resolved. CDR3 coding DNA: TGTGCCAGCAGTTACCAATGGGCGTTGGGCGGAGAGACCCAGTACTTC. The encoded protein is CASSYQWALGGETQYF.